These 4 T cell receptor beta chains were all obtained from the same sample, sequenced in a study of blood T cell repertoires in COVID-19. Using immunoSEQ multiplex PCR, the repertoire was profiled, and TCRdb retains in-frame clones only, with some absent. The repertoire includes about 140,000 clones, roughly 86% of them detected once, and approximately 8.2% sits in the top ten. The sample taken for sequencing was peripheral blood. The receptors stem from a woman in her fifties or sixties with acute or convalescent COVID-19.

The V and J genes are TRBV2 and TRBJ2-7; the D is unclear. Germline V gene data show CDR1 as SNHLY and CDR2 as FYNNEI. The CDR3 totals 14 residues. V was pared by 1 base and J by 0 bases, with 7 bases between. As DNA, the CDR3 is TGTGCCAGCAGTGAAGGGGCCCCCTCCTACGAGCAGTACTTC. Translating it yields CASSEGAPSYEQYF.

The chain links TRBV18 to TRBJ2-2, with unresolved D. This CDR3 is 13 amino acids long. Trimming shortened V by 5 bases and J by 6 bases, and 10 bases separated the two germline ends. Per the germline V gene, CDR1 is KGHSH and CDR2 is LQKENI. This CDR3 is CASSTNIAGELFF. The CDR3 bases are TGTGCCAGCTCAACAAACATCGCCGGGGAGCTGTTTTTT.

The CDR3 bases are TGCGCCAGCAGCCAAGATCCCCAGGGCTGGTCACCCCTCCACTTT. It yields the protein CASSQDPQGWSPLHF. The chain links TRBV4-1 to TRBJ1-6; TRBD1 is a possible D gene (5 bases). There are 15 residues in the CDR3. V lost 0 bases and J lost 10, with 13 bases in between. CDR1 is MGHRA and CDR2 is YSYEKL in the germline V gene.

This chain links TRBV6-5 with TRBJ2-1, with a weak D call TRBD1 (5 bases). Trimming left V 1 base short and J 9 bases short, with 13 bases between. The CDR3 is 14 amino acids. Germline CDR1 and CDR2: MNHEY and SVGAGI. CDR3 in DNA: TGTGCCAGCAGTTACTTCAGGGTCAAGGGTGAGCAGTTCTTC. It translates to CASSYFRVKGEQFF.